The clone carrying this T cell receptor beta chain turned up a few times. Its matching antigen is unknown. In total, each donor contributed a single heparinised blood draw that averaged roughly 100 mL. This sample was included in a study of beta chain features in type 1 diabetes. Overall study results and limits: Researchers reported that naive, central memory and Treg TCRB repertoires appeared more similar in patients than in healthy donors. Type 1 diabetes patients had TCRB CDR3s that were shorter (moderately but significantly so) in all four CD4+ subsets.

TCRB transcripts that were expressed got sequenced, as all of the isolated RNA had been reverse transcribed. Using immunoSEQ multiplex PCR, the repertoire was profiled, and TCRdb retains in-frame clones only, with some absent. The table records around 600,000 clones, roughly 12% of them present only once. The V gene's germline CDR1 is SGHRS and CDR2 YFSETQ. Trimming removed 0 bases from V and 5 bases from J, with 11 bases in between. The CDR3 runs 14 residues. The receptor's source is a man aged 25 to 40 with type 1 diabetes. Sequences were obtained from naive CD4+ T cells from blood. V and J are TRBV5-1 and TRBJ2-5, with no clear D. The CDR3 coding sequence is TGCGCCAGCAGCTTGGACCCCAAAGGGGAGACCCAGTACTTC. It yields the protein CASSLDPKGETQYF.